Listed below are T cell receptor beta chains from one sample, sequenced in a study of blood T cells in healthy people across ages. MiXCR, applied by TCRdb to the 5' RACE reads, yields one record per CDR3 protein. The data show 1.5 million to 2 million distinct CDR3 sequences, under 30% seen once. The specimen sequenced was blood. Receptors were obtained from a woman aged 25 to 39 in good health. The CDR3 runs from the conserved cysteine through the conserved F or W. The D gene is left open where the match is weak. Not all rows give a size; the values are once, few, many and, for expanded clones, a class.

size,J,V,D,DNA,CDR3
few,TRBJ2-5,TRBV6-5,.,TGTGCCAGCAGCGAGGCTAGCGCCCAAGAGACCCAGTACTTC,CASSEASAQETQYF
.,TRBJ2-5,TRBV5-5,TRBD1,TGTGGCAGCAGCCCTCGGACAGGGATGAAGGAGACCCAGTACTTC,CGSSPRTGMKETQYF
.,TRBJ2-4,TRBV15,TRBD2,TGTGCCACCAGCAGACCCGGGACTAGCGGGGCGAATGAGCAGTACTTC,CATSRPGTSGANEQYF
many,TRBJ2-7,TRBV4-3,.,TGCGCCAGCAGCCAAGATTACGGGGGCCTCTACGAGCAGTACTTC,CASSQDYGGLYEQYF
.,TRBJ2-4,TRBV28,.,TGTGCCAGCAGTGGGGGGGCCTGGAGTGTAGCCAAAAACATTCAGTACTTC,CASSGGAWSVAKNIQYF
few,TRBJ2-7,TRBV4-2,.,TGTGCCTGCAGCCAAGGGACCGGGACTGCAGCCTACGAGCAGTACTTC,CACSQGTGTAAYEQYF
many,TRBJ2-3,TRBV9,.,TGTGCCAGCAGCTCCGAGGCGGATACGCAGTATTTT,CASSSEADTQYF
.,TRBJ2-5,TRBV12-3/TRBV12-4,.,TGTGCCAGCAGCCCCGCGCGGGGTTTCTATCGAGAGACCCAGTACTTC,CASSPARGFYRETQYF
.,TRBJ2-1,TRBV12-3/TRBV12-4,.,TGTGCCAGCAGTTTAGCGCTAGGGCCTGGGACATACAATGAGCAGTTCTTC,CASSLALGPGTYNEQFF
.,TRBJ2-5,TRBV6-5,.,TGTGCCAGCAGTTACTCCCAGGGGCGAGGCGAGACCCAGTACTTC,CASSYSQGRGETQYF
many,TRBJ2-7,TRBV5-1,TRBD2,TGCGCCAGCAGCGGGGGACTAGCGGGGACCTACGAGCAGTACTTC,CASSGGLAGTYEQYF
.,TRBJ1-3,TRBV9,.,TGTGCCAGCAGCGTAGTATATGGAGACACCATATATTTT,CASSVVYGDTIYF
.,TRBJ2-5,TRBV20-1,.,TGCAGTGCTAGAGTATTTGGAAAGAGAGGAGTAGGTTCGGAGACCCAGTACTTC,CSARVFGKRGVGSETQYF
few,TRBJ1-1,TRBV12-3/TRBV12-4,.,TGTGCCAGCAGTCCCGGGACACGACCCCCTGAAGCTTTCTTT,CASSPGTRPPEAFF
.,TRBJ2-2,TRBV6-6,.,TGTGCCAGCAGGGGGAGCGTCACCGGGGAGCTGTTTTTT,CASRGSVTGELFF
few,TRBJ2-7,TRBV27,TRBD1,TGTGCCAGCAGTCTGACAGGGGAAGTTTGGTACGAGCAGTACTTC,CASSLTGEVWYEQYF
.,TRBJ2-3,TRBV5-1,.,TGCACCAGCAGCGCCAGCATGGGCACAGATACGCAGTATTTT,CTSSASMGTDTQYF
.,TRBJ2-5,TRBV28,.,TGTGCCATAAGGGACCCTCGGGAGACCCAGTACTTC,CAIRDPRETQYF
.,TRBJ2-5,TRBV5-1,.,TGCGCCAGCAGCCCTTGGACACGCCGAAGGCCCCAGTACTTC,CASSPWTRRRPQYF
few,TRBJ2-5,TRBV11-2,.,TGTGCCAGCAGCAACCAGAGGACTATTCAGTACTTC,CASSNQRTIQYF
few,TRBJ2-5,TRBV3-1,.,TGTGCCAACAACGCGTACCAAGAGACCCAGTACTTC,CANNAYQETQYF
.,TRBJ2-1,TRBV11-2,TRBD2,TGTGCCAGCAGCTTATCTCAAGCGGGAGCGGTGCAGTTCTTC,CASSLSQAGAVQFF
many,TRBJ2-4,TRBV15,TRBD2,TGTGCCACCAGCCCCGGGGGGGCCAAAAACATTCAGTACTTC,CATSPGGAKNIQYF
few,TRBJ2-7,TRBV10-1,.,TGCGCCAGCAGATATTTATCCTACGAGCAGTACTTC,CASRYLSYEQYF
.,TRBJ2-3,TRBV20-1,TRBD1,TGCAGTGCTACGGTACAGGGGGCATATACGCAGTATTTT,CSATVQGAYTQYF
.,TRBJ1-5,TRBV29-1,.,TGCAGCGTTGACAATGGGGATCAGCCCCAGCATTTT,CSVDNGDQPQHF
many,TRBJ2-1,TRBV5-1,.,TGTGCCAGCAGCTTAGATAGCGGTAGCTACAATGAGCAGTTCTTC,CASSLDSGSYNEQFF
few,TRBJ2-2,TRBV5-1,.,TGCGCCAGCAGCTTGGGGACTAACTCCGGGGAGCTGTTTTTT,CASSLGTNSGELFF